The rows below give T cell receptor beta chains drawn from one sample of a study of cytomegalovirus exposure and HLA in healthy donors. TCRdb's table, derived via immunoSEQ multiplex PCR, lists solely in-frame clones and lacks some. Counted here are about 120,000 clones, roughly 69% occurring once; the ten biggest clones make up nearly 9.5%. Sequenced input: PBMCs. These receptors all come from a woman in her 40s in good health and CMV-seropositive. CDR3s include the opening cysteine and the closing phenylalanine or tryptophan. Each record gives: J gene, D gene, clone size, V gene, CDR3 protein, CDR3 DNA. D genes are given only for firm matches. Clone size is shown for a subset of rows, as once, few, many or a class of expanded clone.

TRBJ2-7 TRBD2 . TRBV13 CASSTGLVNYEQYF TGTGCCAGCAGCACGGGACTAGTCAACTACGAGCAGTACTTC
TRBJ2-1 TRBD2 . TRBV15 CATSRDPAGGGYNEQFF TGTGCCACCAGCAGAGATCCTGCGGGAGGGGGATACAATGAGCAGTTCTTC
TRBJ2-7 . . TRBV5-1 CASSFTGTSYEQYF TGCGCCAGCAGCTTCACTGGGACTTCCTACGAGCAGTACTTC
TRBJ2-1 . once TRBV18 CASSPDGPYRGNEQFF TGTGCCAGCTCACCTGATGGTCCTTACCGCGGCAATGAGCAGTTCTTC
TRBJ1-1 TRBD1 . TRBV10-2 CASRKQGATEAFF TGTGCCAGCAGGAAACAGGGGGCCACTGAAGCTTTCTTT
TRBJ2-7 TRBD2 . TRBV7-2 CASSLGAGGYEQYF TGTGCCAGCAGCTTAGGGGCGGGAGGGTACGAGCAGTACTTC
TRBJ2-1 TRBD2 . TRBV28 CASSLYGLAGGNEQFF TGTGCCAGCAGTTTATATGGTCTAGCGGGCGGGAATGAGCAGTTCTTC
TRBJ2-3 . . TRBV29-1 CSVGQDTGTQYF TGCAGCGTTGGACAGGACACAGGTACGCAGTATTTT
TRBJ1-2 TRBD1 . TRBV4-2 CASSQEGTGGDYGYTF TGTGCCAGCAGCCAAGAAGGGACAGGGGGGGACTATGGCTACACCTTC
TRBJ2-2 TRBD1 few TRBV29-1 CSVGKGQVSEGELFF TGCAGCGTTGGGAAGGGACAGGTTTCGGAGGGGGAGCTGTTTTTT
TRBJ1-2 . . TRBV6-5 CASSYSARGAGGYTF TGTGCCAGCAGTTACTCGGCCAGGGGCGCCGGTGGCTACACCTTC
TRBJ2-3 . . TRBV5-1 CASSFGDTFTDTQYF TGCGCCAGCAGCTTTGGGGACACCTTCACAGATACGCAGTATTTT
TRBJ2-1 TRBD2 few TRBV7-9 CASSLEGREGNEQFF TGTGCCAGCAGCTTAGAAGGGCGGGAGGGCAATGAGCAGTTCTTC
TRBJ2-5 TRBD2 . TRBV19 CASSYLGTSGTETQYF TGTGCCAGTAGTTACCTAGGGACTAGCGGGACGGAGACCCAGTACTTC
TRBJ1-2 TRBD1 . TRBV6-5 CASGGPANYGYTF TGTGCTTCAGGGGGACCAGCTAACTATGGCTACACCTTC
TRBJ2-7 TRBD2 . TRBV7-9 CASSLGSGMVYEQYF TGTGCCAGCAGCTTAGGTAGCGGGATGGTTTACGAGCAGTACTTC
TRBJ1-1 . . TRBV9 CASSVGEGWGNTEAFF TGTGCCAGCAGCGTGGGGGAGGGATGGGGGAACACTGAAGCTTTCTTT
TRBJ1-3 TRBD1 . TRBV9 CASSVDSTGSTIYF TGTGCCAGCAGCGTCGATTCGACAGGGAGCACCATATATTTT
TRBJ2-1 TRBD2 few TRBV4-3 CASSREGLSSYNEQFF TGCGCCAGCAGCCGGGAGGGACTGTCGTCCTACAATGAGCAGTTCTTC
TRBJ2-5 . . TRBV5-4 CASSPGGRGVRETQYF TGTGCCAGCAGCCCTGGGGGCAGGGGCGTCCGAGAGACCCAGTACTTC
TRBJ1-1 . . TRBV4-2 CASSQELGDTSTEAFF TGTGCCAGCAGCCAGGAACTAGGTGACACTAGCACTGAAGCTTTCTTT
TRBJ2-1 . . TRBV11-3 CASSPGGGAAGDEQFF TGTGCCAGCAGCCCGGGGGGCGGGGCCGCTGGCGATGAGCAGTTCTTC
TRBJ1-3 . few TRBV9 CASSVQGSGNTIYF TGTGCCAGCAGCGTGCAGGGCTCTGGAAACACCATATATTTT
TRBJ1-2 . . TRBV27 CASSFSGIPNYGYTF TGTGCCAGCAGTTTCTCGGGGATACCTAACTATGGCTACACCTTC